This T cell receptor beta chain emerged from a study of blood T cells in healthy people across ages. The authors isolated at least 6 million PBMCs per sample. The second PCR ran roughly 7 to 11 cycles with a sample-barcoded 5' primer and J-beta primers. Unique molecular identifiers of 12 random nucleotides labeled each cDNA. TCRdb independently ran MiXCR on the 5' RACE reads; one entry per CDR3 protein. The repertoire holds about 830,000 distinct CDR3 sequences, with approximately 67% as singletons. Germline values: CDR1 SNHLY, CDR2 FYNNEI. There are 17 residues in the CDR3. V was clipped by 2 bases and J by 3 bases, with 19 bases between them.

This chain uses TRBV2 with TRBJ2-5; a possible D gene is TRBD2 (6 bases). The receptor's source is a man between 25 and 39 years old in good health. Sequenced sample: blood. Here the CDR3 reads CASSENLAVLVKETQYF. The CDR3 coding sequence is TGTGCCAGCAGTGAAAATTTAGCGGTCTTGGTTAAAGAGACCCAGTACTTC.